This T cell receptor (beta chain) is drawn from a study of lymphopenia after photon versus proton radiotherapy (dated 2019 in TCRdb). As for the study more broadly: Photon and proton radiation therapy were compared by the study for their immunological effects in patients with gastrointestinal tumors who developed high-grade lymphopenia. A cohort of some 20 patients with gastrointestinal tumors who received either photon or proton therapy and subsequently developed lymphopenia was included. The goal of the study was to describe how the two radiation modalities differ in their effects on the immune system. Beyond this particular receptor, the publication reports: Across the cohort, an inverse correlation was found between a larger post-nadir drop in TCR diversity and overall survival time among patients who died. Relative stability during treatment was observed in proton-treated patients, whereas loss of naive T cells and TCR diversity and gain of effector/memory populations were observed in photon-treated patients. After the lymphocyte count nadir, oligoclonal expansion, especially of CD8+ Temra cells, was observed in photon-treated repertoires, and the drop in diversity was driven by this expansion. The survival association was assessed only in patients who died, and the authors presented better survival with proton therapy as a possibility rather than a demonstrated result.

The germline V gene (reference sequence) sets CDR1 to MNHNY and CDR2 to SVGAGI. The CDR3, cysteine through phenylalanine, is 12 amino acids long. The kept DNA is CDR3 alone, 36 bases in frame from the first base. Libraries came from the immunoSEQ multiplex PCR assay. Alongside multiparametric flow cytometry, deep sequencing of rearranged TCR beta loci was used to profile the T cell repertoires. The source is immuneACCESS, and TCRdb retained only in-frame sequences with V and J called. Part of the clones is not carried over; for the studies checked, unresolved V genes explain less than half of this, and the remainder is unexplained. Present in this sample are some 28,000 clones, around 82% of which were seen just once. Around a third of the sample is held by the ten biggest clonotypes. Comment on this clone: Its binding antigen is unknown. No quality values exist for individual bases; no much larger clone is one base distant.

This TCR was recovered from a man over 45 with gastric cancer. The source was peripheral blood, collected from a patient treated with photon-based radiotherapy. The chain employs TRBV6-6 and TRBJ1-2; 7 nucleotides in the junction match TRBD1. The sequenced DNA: TGTCTAACAGGGGCCGGGTACTATGGCTACACCTTC. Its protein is CLTGAGYYGYTF.